This entry lists 21 T cell receptor beta chains sequenced from one sample in a study of cytomegalovirus exposure and HLA in healthy donors. It was with 60 Vbeta and 13 Jbeta primers that the PCR ran. Sequencing used immunoSEQ multiplex PCR; TCRdb keeps in-frame clones, though not all of them. The sample comprises about 160,000 clones, about 80% of which are singletons, and over 0.95% rests with the top ten. The specimen sequenced was PBMCs. The receptors originated from a woman in her forties or fifties in good health and CMV-seropositive.

This clone was seen once. V and J are TRBV18 and TRBJ1-1, with D possibly matching TRBD1 (5 bases). CDR3 length equals 16 residues. The ends were cut back, 8 bases at V and 4 bases at J, with 23 bases in the middle. Germline CDR1 is KGHSH and CDR2 is LQKENI. CDR3 DNA: TGTGCCAGCCAGGGAAGGATCCGGGGAGGGAGCACTGAAGCTTTCTTT. Amino acid sequence: CASQGRIRGGSTEAFF.

The V call is TRBV4-1, the J call TRBJ1-1; D uncertain. The CDR3 runs to 13 residues. V lost 4 bases and J lost 4, with 10 bases in between. CDR1 and CDR2 (germline): MGHRA, YSYEKL. Here the CDR3 reads CASSRGVGTEAFF. In DNA, the CDR3 is TGCGCCAGCAGCCGGGGAGTGGGCACTGAAGCTTTCTTT.

V is TRBV4-2 and J is TRBJ2-7; no clear D. CDR1 and CDR2 (germline): LGHNA, YNFKEQ. The V end was cut by 0 bases, the J end by 5 bases, with 14 bases between. The CDR3 sequence is 15 residues long. Here the CDR3 reads CASSQDVAGWNEQYF. The CDR3 DNA follows: TGTGCCAGCAGCCAAGATGTTGCAGGTTGGAACGAGCAGTACTTC.

V is TRBV5-6 and J is TRBJ2-3, with 11 bases identical to TRBD2. The CDR3 has 16 amino acids. Unmatched junction bases numbered 6, after V lost 2 bases and J lost 4 bases. CDR1 and CDR2 from the germline V gene are SGHDT and YYEEEE. The chain's CDR3 is CASSFPTSGEADTQYF. The CDR3 DNA sequence: TGTGCCAGCAGCTTCCCGACTAGCGGGGAGGCAGATACGCAGTATTTT. The full variable domain, rest sourced from reference TRBV5-6 and TRBJ2-3, is DAGVTQSPTHLIKTRGQQVTLRCSPKSGHDTVSWYQQALGQGPQFIFQYYEEEERQRGNFPDRFSGHQFPNYSSELNVNALLLGDSALYLCASSFPTSGEADTQYFGPGTRLTVL.

This clone was seen only once. The genes are TRBV7-6 and TRBJ2-1; D unclear. Germline CDR1 is SGHVS and CDR2 is FNYEAQ. CDR3 length: 13 residues. Trimming pared 5 bases from V and 6 bases from J, leaving 11 bases between. CDR3: CASSQRNRNEQFF. DNA for the CDR3: TGTGCCAGCAGCCAGCGAAACCGCAATGAGCAGTTCTTC.

Regarding this clone: Other DNA sequences in this specimen translate into the identical CDR3. The chain is built from TRBV9 and TRBJ2-2; D is uncertain. Germline V CDR1 and CDR2: SGDLS, YYNGEE. The V end lost 0 bases, the J end lost 4 bases, and 7 bases lay between the germline ends. The CDR3 totals 14 residues. CDR3 DNA: TGTGCCAGCAGCGTAGCAGGCGTCACCGGGGAGCTGTTTTTT. The encoded protein is CASSVAGVTGELFF.

This clone was counted only a few times. The chain joins TRBV5-6 to TRBJ2-4; 9 bases match TRBD1. Trimming cost V 5 bases and J 10 bases; bases outside gene matches: 10. The CDR3 is 14 amino acids. Germline CDR1 is SGHDT and CDR2 is YYEEEE. CDR3 sequence reads: CASSPATGGGIQYF. CDR3 sequence (DNA): TGTGCCAGCAGTCCAGCTACAGGGGGCGGGATTCAGTACTTC. The whole variable domain, filled in from reference TRBV5-6 and TRBJ2-4, reads DAGVTQSPTHLIKTRGQQVTLRCSPKSGHDTVSWYQQALGQGPQFIFQYYEEEERQRGNFPDRFSGHQFPNYSSELNVNALLLGDSALYLCASSPATGGGIQYFGAGTRLSVL.

The chain combines TRBV5-1 with TRBJ2-7; TRBD1 matches 8 bases. Germline V gene lookup returns CDR1 SGHRS and CDR2 YFSETQ. The CDR3 contains 16 residues. V shed 0 bases, J shed 5 bases, and the junction held 10 bases outside the gene matches. The chain's CDR3 is CASSLEPRTGMNEQYF. CDR3 nucleotides: TGCGCCAGCAGCTTGGAACCGAGGACAGGGATGAACGAGCAGTACTTC.

V gene TRBV13 combines with J gene TRBJ2-7, with 8 bases fitting TRBD1. This CDR3 has 13 residues. Trimming took 5 bases from V and 4 from J; bases not matched to a gene: 4. Germline lookup yields CDR1 PRHDT and CDR2 FYEKMQ (reference sequence). The CDR3 region has the DNA TGTGCCAGCAGCCGGACAGGGATTTACGAGCAGTACTTC. Translating gives CASSRTGIYEQYF.

J is TRBJ2-5 and V is TRBV4-1; 11 bases fit TRBD1. V lost 3 bases and J lost 1; bases outside the gene matches: 10. Germline values: CDR1 MGHRA, CDR2 YSYEKL. CDR3 length: 18 residues. The CDR3 DNA is TGCGCCAGCAGCCACCGGGGGACCGGGACAGGGGGCCAAGAGACCCAGTACTTC. Residues: CASSHRGTGTGGQETQYF.

J is TRBJ1-3 and V is TRBV19; D may be TRBD1 (5 bases). Germline assignment: CDR1 LNHDA and CDR2 SQIVND (reference sequence). V gave up 2 bases and J gave up 0 bases, with 17 bases separating them. There are 18 residues in the CDR3. The CDR3 sequence: CASSIFSIATASGNTIYF. The CDR3 coding sequence is TGTGCCAGTAGTATATTCAGTATTGCGACAGCCTCTGGAAACACCATATATTTT.

This chain links TRBV28 with TRBJ1-2; D possibly corresponds to TRBD1 (5 bases). The length of the CDR3 is 13 residues. CDR1 is MDHEN and CDR2 is SYDVKM in the germline V gene. The V end lost 3 bases, the J end lost 6 bases, and 11 bases lay between the germline ends. CDR3 bases: TGTGCCAGCAGTTTTCAGGGATCTAATGGCTACACCTTC. Its protein product is CASSFQGSNGYTF.

The V and J genes are TRBV6-5 and TRBJ1-5; tentative D call: TRBD1 (5 bases). The CDR3 covers 15 residues. Germline V gene sequence: CDR1 MNHEY, CDR2 SVGAGI. Trimming removed 6 bases from V and 0 bases from J, with 12 bases in between. DNA for the CDR3: TGTGCCAGCAGCCCGGGACTGTATAGCAATCAGCCCCAGCATTTT. This gives the protein CASSPGLYSNQPQHF.

The chain has TRBV6-5 and TRBJ2-7, with D maybe TRBD2 (6 bases). CDR1 and CDR2 from the germline V gene are MNHEY and SVGAGI. The CDR3 covers 15 residues. Trimming stripped 0 bases from V and 6 bases from J, with 15 bases between. The CDR3 region has the DNA TGTGCCAGCAGTTACTCCGGGCGATGGAGGGTCGAGCAGTACTTC. Amino acid sequence: CASSYSGRWRVEQYF.

CDR3: CASSLVQSGELFF. The CDR3 DNA is TGCGCCAGCAGCTTGGTACAGTCCGGGGAGCTGTTTTTT. The genes are TRBV5-1 and TRBJ2-2; the D is unclear. V dropped 0 bases and J dropped 6 bases, with 6 bases sitting between them. The CDR3 length is 13 residues. In germline, CDR1 is SGHRS, CDR2 YFSETQ.

V is TRBV27 and J is TRBJ2-3, with 10 bases matching TRBD2. The CDR3 is 15 amino acids. CDR1 is MNHEY and CDR2 is SMNVEV in the germline V gene (reference sequence). The trim removed 3 bases at V and 4 bases at J, leaving 4 bases unmatched. The CDR3 spells CASSFLAGDPDTQYF. The DNA of the CDR3 is TGTGCCAGCAGTTTCCTAGCGGGAGACCCAGATACGCAGTATTTT.

The genes are TRBV13 and TRBJ2-1; D possibly corresponds to TRBD1 (5 bases). CDR1 PRHDT and CDR2 FYEKMQ come from the germline V gene (reference sequence). This CDR3 has 14 residues. The V and J ends lost 3 bases and 4 bases respectively, with 10 bases between them. CDR3 sequence reads: CASSLGRGYNEQFF. CDR3 in DNA: TGTGCCAGCAGCTTGGGGCGCGGTTACAATGAGCAGTTCTTC.

This rearrangement joins TRBV28 to TRBJ1-5, with no clear D. V dropped 1 base and J dropped 3 bases, with 13 bases sitting between them. Per the germline V gene, CDR1 is MDHEN and CDR2 is SYDVKM. This CDR3 is built from 16 residues. Written as DNA, the CDR3 is TGTGCCAGCAGTTTATTTCGGGGTGAGAACAATCAGCCCCAGCATTTT. As protein: CASSLFRGENNQPQHF.

This chain connects TRBV6-5 to TRBJ2-7, with no clear D. The CDR3 totals 14 residues. CDR1 is MNHEY and CDR2 is SVGAGI in the germline V gene. Trimming left V 6 bases short and J 2 bases short, with 14 bases between. In DNA form, the CDR3 reads TGTGCCAGCAGCTCTGACGAGGCACCCTACGAGCAGTACTTC. It encodes CASSSDEAPYEQYF.

The rearrangement joins TRBV19 to TRBJ2-1, with 10 bases that match TRBD1. CDR3 length equals 16 residues. Germline trimming cut 1 base from V and 4 bases from J; bases unmatched to any gene: 4. Germline V gene sequence: CDR1 LNHDA, CDR2 SQIVND (reference sequence). The CDR3 sequence is CASSIGRTGGYNEQFF. CDR3 nucleotide sequence: TGTGCCAGTAGTATAGGTCGGACAGGGGGGTACAATGAGCAGTTCTTC.

This clone has only one observation. The chain links TRBV19 to TRBJ2-1; weak D call: TRBD2 (6 bases). Germline V CDR1 and CDR2: LNHDA, SQIVND (reference sequence). V gave up 9 bases and J gave up 8 bases, with 17 bases separating them. This CDR3 region has 13 residues. DNA for the CDR3: TGTGCCAGCCGGGGGTATCTTCTTGATGAGCAGTTCTTC. This encodes CASRGYLLDEQFF. The whole variable domain, filled in from reference TRBV19 and TRBJ2-1, reads DGGITQSPKYLFRKEGQNVTLSCEQNLNHDAMYWYRQDPGQGLRLIYYSQIVNDFQKGDIAEGYSVSREKKESFPLTVTSAQKNPTAFYLCASRGYLLDEQFFGPGTRLTVL.